The 3 T cell receptor beta chains presented below share a single source sample, sequenced in a study of T cell changes during pregnancy in multiple sclerosis. The assay was immunoSEQ multiplex PCR, and TCRdb's table has in-frame clones only and misses some. The table shows tens of thousands of clones, with over 75% occurring only once. This specimen was CD4+ T cells from peripheral blood mononuclear cells, taken in the first trimester of pregnancy. The receptors originated from a female donor in good health, enrolled as a control in a pregnancy study.

This clone appeared once. The chain carries TRBV19 and TRBJ1-1; D may be TRBD1 (5 bases). V was cut by 4 bases and J by 7 bases, with 10 bases left in between. Germline assignment: CDR1 LNHDA and CDR2 SQIVND (reference sequence). The CDR3 has 12 amino acids. The DNA of the CDR3 is TGTGCCAGTAGTACTAGGGACTTTGAAGCTTTCTTT. It yields the protein CASSTRDFEAFF. Supplemented by reference TRBV19 and TRBJ1-1, the full variable domain reads DGGITQSPKYLFRKEGQNVTLSCEQNLNHDAMYWYRQDPGQGLRLIYYSQIVNDFQKGDIAEGYSVSREKKESFPLTVTSAQKNPTAFYLCASSTRDFEAFFGQGTRLTVV.

The chain has TRBV28 and TRBJ2-7; 8 bases match TRBD1. V was clipped by 2 bases and J by 2 bases; unmatched bases: 5. The germline gives CDR1 MDHEN, CDR2 SYDVKM. The length of the CDR3 is 15 residues. The CDR3 loop reads CASSLQGAKAYEQYF. The CDR3 coding sequence is TGTGCCAGCAGTTTACAGGGGGCCAAGGCCTACGAGCAGTACTTC.

V is TRBV19 and J is TRBJ2-1, with 9 bases aligning to TRBD1. Germline V gene lookup returns CDR1 LNHDA and CDR2 SQIVND (reference sequence). V was clipped by 7 bases and J by 3 bases; unmatched bases: 7. The CDR3 has 15 residues. The CDR3 bases are TGTGCCAGTACCCCCGGGACAGGGATCTACAATGAGCAGTTCTTC. Amino acid sequence: CASTPGTGIYNEQFF.